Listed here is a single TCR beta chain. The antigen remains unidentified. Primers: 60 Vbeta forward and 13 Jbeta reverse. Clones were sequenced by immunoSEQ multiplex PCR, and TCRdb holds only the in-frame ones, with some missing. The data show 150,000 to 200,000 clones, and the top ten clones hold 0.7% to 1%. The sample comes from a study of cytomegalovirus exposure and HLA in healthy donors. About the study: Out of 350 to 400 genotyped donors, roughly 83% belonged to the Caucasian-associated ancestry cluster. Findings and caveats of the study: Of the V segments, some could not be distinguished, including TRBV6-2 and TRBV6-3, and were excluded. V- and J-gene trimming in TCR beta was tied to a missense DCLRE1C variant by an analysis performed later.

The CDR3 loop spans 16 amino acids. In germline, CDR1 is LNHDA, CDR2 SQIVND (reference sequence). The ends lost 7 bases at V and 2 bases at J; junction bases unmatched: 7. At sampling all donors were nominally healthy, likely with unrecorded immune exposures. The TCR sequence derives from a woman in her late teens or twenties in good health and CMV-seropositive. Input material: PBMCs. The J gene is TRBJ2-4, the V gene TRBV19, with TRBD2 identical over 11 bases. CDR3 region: CASTLSGGATKNIQYF. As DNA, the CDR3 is TGTGCCAGTACCCTTAGCGGGGGGGCAACCAAAAACATTCAGTACTTC.